The rows below give T cell receptor beta chains drawn from one sample of a study of blood T cell repertoires in COVID-19. Produced via immunoSEQ multiplex PCR; TCRdb's table is partial and in-frame only. This sample yields 150,000 to 200,000 clones, of which around 87% are seen a single time; roughly 2.6% belongs to the top ten. The specimen was peripheral blood. The receptors derive from a man between 40 and 49 years old with active or convalescent COVID-19. Each CDR3 is given with its conserved first and last residue. D genes are given only for firm matches. Clone sizes are given selectively: once, few, many, or a class where the clone is expanded.

clone size,V gene,J gene,D gene,CDR3 DNA,CDR3 protein
few,TRBV2,TRBJ2-1,TRBD1,TGTGCCAGCAGTTTGGACAGGGGTGGGAATGAGCAGTTCTTC,CASSLDRGGNEQFF
.,TRBV4-1,TRBJ1-4,.,TGCGCCAGCAGCCAACTCGGCGGGACTAATGAAAAACTGTTTTTT,CASSQLGGTNEKLFF
.,TRBV4-3,TRBJ1-2,TRBD1,TGCGCCAGCAGCCAAGGGATGGTAGGGGGCGTTAACTATGGCTACACCTTC,CASSQGMVGGVNYGYTF
.,TRBV6-5,TRBJ2-2,.,TGTGCCAGCCCCGTCCTTGGACTATCCGGGGAGCTGTTTTTT,CASPVLGLSGELFF
few,TRBV13,TRBJ1-2,.,TGTGCCAGCAGCCCCAGACAGGAGAACTATGGCTACACCTTC,CASSPRQENYGYTF
.,TRBV6-5,TRBJ2-7,.,TGTGCCAGCAGTTACTTCGGGTCCCAAAAAGCCTACGAGCAGTACTTC,CASSYFGSQKAYEQYF
.,TRBV10-1,TRBJ1-6,TRBD1,TGCGCCAGCAGTCTCGGACAGGGGAATTCACCCCTCCACTTT,CASSLGQGNSPLHF
.,TRBV28,TRBJ1-5,.,TGTGCCAGCAGTTTGAAACCCCGGGGTCAGCCCCAGCATTTT,CASSLKPRGQPQHF
.,TRBV15,TRBJ2-2,.,TGTGCCACCAGCAGGACAGATAACACCGGGGAGCTGTTTTTT,CATSRTDNTGELFF
.,TRBV5-4,TRBJ1-4,.,TGTGCCAGCAGTTCGGAGGGGACTAATGAAAAACTGTTTTTT,CASSSEGTNEKLFF
.,TRBV5-1,TRBJ1-2,.,TGCGCCAGCAGCCCGGACACGGTATCCAATGGCTACACCTTC,CASSPDTVSNGYTF
.,TRBV6-6,TRBJ2-5,TRBD2,TGTGCCAGCATGACTAGCGGGGAGGCGGGGTGGACCCAGTACTTC,CASMTSGEAGWTQYF
.,TRBV3-1/TRBV3-2,TRBJ1-3,.,TGTGCCAGCAGCCATACGGCGGGAGCCACCTCTGGAAACACCATATATTTT,CASSHTAGATSGNTIYF
once,TRBV5-5,TRBJ1-1,.,TGTGCCAGCAGCTTGGCAGCGGTTGTGAACACTGAAGCTTTCTTT,CASSLAAVVNTEAFF
.,TRBV7-8,TRBJ1-6,.,TGTGCCAGCAGTCGAGGGTCGAGGATGTCAGGGGAGGGACTTAGGAGCTCCTATAATTCACCCCTCCACTTT,CASSRGSRMSGEGLRSSYNSPLHF
.,TRBV6-5,TRBJ1-1,.,TGTGCCAGCAGCAGAGGACAGGAAGCTTTCTTT,CASSRGQEAFF
.,TRBV15,TRBJ1-1,.,TGTGCCACCAGCAGGCCAGGTTCCACGAACACTGAAGCTTTCTTT,CATSRPGSTNTEAFF
.,TRBV4-3,TRBJ1-1,.,TGCGCCTCCTCGTGGGGCAGAAACACTGAAGCTTTCTTT,CASSWGRNTEAFF
.,TRBV4-1,TRBJ2-5,TRBD2,TGCGCCAGCAGCCAAGATATGACCGCGGGGGGGCGCAAGTACTTC,CASSQDMTAGGRKYF
.,TRBV30,TRBJ2-7,TRBD1,TGTGCCTTTCAGCCGGGACAGGGAGTTATTAGGTACGAGCAGTACTTC,CAFQPGQGVIRYEQYF
.,TRBV30,TRBJ1-5,TRBD1,TGTGCCTGGGGACCGGGACAGGGGTTTCAGCCCCAGCATTTT,CAWGPGQGFQPQHF
.,TRBV18,TRBJ2-2,.,TGTGCCAGCTCACCAGCAGGACACAACACCGGGGAGCTGTTTTTT,CASSPAGHNTGELFF
.,TRBV9,TRBJ2-1,TRBD2,TGTGCCAGCAGCGGTAGCGGGGGGGCGGGTGAGCAGTTCTTC,CASSGSGGAGEQFF
once,TRBV12-2,TRBJ1-2,.,TGTGCAAGTCGCTCAGCCAGGGCCTATGGCTACACCTTC,CASRSARAYGYTF
.,TRBV7-2,TRBJ2-7,.,TGTGCCAGCAGCTTAGTCGGGGGGCGCATCTCCTACGAGCAGTACTTC,CASSLVGGRISYEQYF
.,TRBV28,TRBJ2-7,.,TGTGCCAGCAGTTTATCTCAGGGGATTAGCTCCTACGAGCAGTACTTC,CASSLSQGISSYEQYF
.,TRBV27,TRBJ1-1,TRBD1,TGTGCCAGCAGTTACCGACAGGGAGCTGTTCGGACTGAAGCTTTCTTT,CASSYRQGAVRTEAFF
once,TRBV9,TRBJ2-3,TRBD2,TGTGCCAGCAGCGTTAGCGGGGGTAGCACAGATACGCAGTATTTT,CASSVSGGSTDTQYF
.,TRBV9,TRBJ2-2,TRBD1,TGTGCCAGCCGTGGGACAGCAAACACCGGGGAGCTGTTTTTT,CASRGTANTGELFF
.,TRBV27,TRBJ2-7,.,TGTGCCAGCAGTGAGGGAGAAAACTACGAGCAGTACTTC,CASSEGENYEQYF
.,TRBV14,TRBJ1-2,.,TGTGCCAGCAGCCACCCCACGGGTGGCTACACCTTC,CASSHPTGGYTF
.,TRBV2,TRBJ1-2,TRBD1,TGTGCCAGCAGTCCCCCGACAGGGTCTAGCTATGGCTACACCTTC,CASSPPTGSSYGYTF
.,TRBV23-1,TRBJ1-6,TRBD1,TGCGCCAGCAGGCCCGGGACAGGGGGCCCATTTTCACCCCTCCACTTT,CASRPGTGGPFSPLHF
once,TRBV3-1/TRBV3-2,TRBJ1-1,.,TGTGCCAGCAGCCAAGACCCAGGTGAAGCTTTCTTT,CASSQDPGEAFF
.,TRBV2,TRBJ2-3,TRBD2,TGTGCCAGCAGTACCGAGCGGGGGGGCCTAGGGACAGATACGCAGTATTTT,CASSTERGGLGTDTQYF
.,TRBV9,TRBJ1-2,.,TGTGCCAGCAGCGTAGGCCCCCGGGGGGATACTAACTATGGCTACACCTTC,CASSVGPRGDTNYGYTF
.,TRBV21-1,TRBJ1-4,.,TGTGCCAGCGGCGAAAAACTGTTTTTT,CASGEKLFF
.,TRBV5-6,TRBJ1-4,.,TGTGCCAGCGGCAGTGGTGGGGTACTAGGAAAACTGTTTTTT,CASGSGGVLGKLFF
.,TRBV5-6,TRBJ1-4,TRBD1,TGTGCCAGCAGCCCCCGGGACAGGGGGCTTCTGAATGAAAAACTGTTTTTT,CASSPRDRGLLNEKLFF
.,TRBV11-2,TRBJ1-2,TRBD1,TGTGCCAGCAGCTTACTAGGGACAGTCGAGGGCTACACCTTC,CASSLLGTVEGYTF
.,TRBV2,TRBJ2-7,TRBD2,TGTGCCAGCATGTTAGCGGGGGAGCGCTACGAGCAGTACTTC,CASMLAGERYEQYF
.,TRBV28,TRBJ1-1,TRBD1,TGTGCCAGCAGTCCCCCACAGGGGTTAGGTTTAGGAGCTTTCTTT,CASSPPQGLGLGAFF
.,TRBV30,TRBJ1-1,TRBD1,TGTGCCTGGCTAGGGACAGCAAACACTGAAGCTTTCTTT,CAWLGTANTEAFF
.,TRBV19,TRBJ1-4,.,TGTGCCAGTAGTATAGATCTTGCCAGGCCGAGTGGTGAAAAACTGTTTTTT,CASSIDLARPSGEKLFF
.,TRBV4-3,TRBJ2-3,.,TGCGCCAGCAGCCCGGGAACCGGCACAGATACGCAGTATTTT,CASSPGTGTDTQYF
.,TRBV5-4,TRBJ1-1,.,TGTGCCAGCAGCGAGGGACTCCTCGGCACTGAAGCTTTCTTT,CASSEGLLGTEAFF
.,TRBV19,TRBJ2-3,.,TGTGCCAGTAGCCAGGAAGGGGGGGGTACGCAGTATTTT,CASSQEGGGTQYF
.,TRBV6-1,TRBJ2-1,TRBD1,TGTGCCAGCAGTGAAACCTACCCGGGACAGTACAATGAGCAGTTCTTC,CASSETYPGQYNEQFF
.,TRBV16,TRBJ1-5,TRBD1,TGTGCCAGCAGCCAATCCTCTCGGACAGGGGGACAGCCCCAGCATTTT,CASSQSSRTGGQPQHF
few,TRBV7-8,TRBJ2-7,.,TGTGCCAGCAGCTTAGGTCTTCGAGTATACGAGCAGTACTTC,CASSLGLRVYEQYF
.,TRBV3-1/TRBV3-2,TRBJ1-6,TRBD1,TGTGCCAGCAGCCATGGGACAGAGAATTCACCCCTCCACTTT,CASSHGTENSPLHF
.,TRBV6-2/TRBV6-3,TRBJ1-6,.,TGTGCCAGCAGCCCACAGGGCAGAAACTCACCCCTCCACTTT,CASSPQGRNSPLHF
.,TRBV18,TRBJ2-4,TRBD1,TGTGCCAGCTCACCTAGGACAGGGGTGAGGAACATTCAGTACTTC,CASSPRTGVRNIQYF
.,TRBV29-1,TRBJ2-5,.,TGCAGCGAAAAGAGGCACGGGGAGACCCAGTACTTC,CSEKRHGETQYF
once,TRBV9,TRBJ1-4,.,TGTGCCAGCAGCGTAGGAGGGCAGCCTAATGAAAAACTGTTTTTT,CASSVGGQPNEKLFF